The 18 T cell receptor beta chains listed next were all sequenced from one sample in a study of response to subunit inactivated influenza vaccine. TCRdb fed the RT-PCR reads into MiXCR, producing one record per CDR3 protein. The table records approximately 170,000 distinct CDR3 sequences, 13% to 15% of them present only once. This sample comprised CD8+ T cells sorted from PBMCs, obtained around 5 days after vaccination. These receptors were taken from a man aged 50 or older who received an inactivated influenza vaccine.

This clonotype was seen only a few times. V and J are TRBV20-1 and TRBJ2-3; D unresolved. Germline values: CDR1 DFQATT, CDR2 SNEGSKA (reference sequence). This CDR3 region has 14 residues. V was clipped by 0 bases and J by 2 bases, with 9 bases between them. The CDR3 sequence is CSARDTQNTDTQYF. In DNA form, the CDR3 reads TGCAGTGCTAGAGACACCCAGAACACAGATACGCAGTATTTT.

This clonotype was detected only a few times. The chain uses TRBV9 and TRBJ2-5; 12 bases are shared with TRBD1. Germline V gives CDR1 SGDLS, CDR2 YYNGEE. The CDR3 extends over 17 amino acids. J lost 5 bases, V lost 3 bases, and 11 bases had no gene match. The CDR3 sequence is CASSGRARDRGRETQYF. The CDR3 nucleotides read TGTGCCAGCAGCGGAAGGGCCCGGGACAGGGGGCGGGAGACCCAGTACTTC.

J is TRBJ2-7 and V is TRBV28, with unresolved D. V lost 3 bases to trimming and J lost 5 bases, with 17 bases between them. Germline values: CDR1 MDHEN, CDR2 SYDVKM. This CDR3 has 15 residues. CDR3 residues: CASSLVPGLSHEQYF. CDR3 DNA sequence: TGTGCCAGCAGTTTGGTCCCCGGGCTTAGCCACGAGCAGTACTTC.

CDR3 residues: CASSLASTGRGDTQYF. In nucleotides, the CDR3 is TGTGCCAGCAGCTTAGCGTCTACGGGCCGAGGAGATACGCAGTATTTT. V and J are TRBV7-8 and TRBJ2-3; D call uncertain. Trimming shortened V by 0 bases and J by 5 bases, and 15 bases separated the two germline ends. CDR1 SGHVS and CDR2 FQNEAQ come from the germline V gene. CDR3 length equals 16 residues.

CDR3 nucleotide sequence: TGTGCCAGCAGCCAGGCGGGACCAAACACCGGGGAGCTGTTTTTT. Protein sequence: CASSQAGPNTGELFF. The chain carries TRBV3-1 and TRBJ2-2; D is possibly TRBD2 (6 bases). Germline CDR1 LGHDT, CDR2 YNNKEL (reference sequence). The CDR3 covers 15 residues. Trimming cost V 3 bases and J 2 bases, with 10 bases left between them.

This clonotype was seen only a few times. The CDR3 region is CASSHRPGGPPDTQYF. For the CDR3, the DNA is TGTGCCAGCAGCCATCGTCCGGGGGGGCCCCCCGATACGCAGTATTTT. The chain couples TRBV7-8 to TRBJ2-3; 8 bases line up with TRBD2. This CDR3 is 16 amino acids long. CDR1 and CDR2 from the germline V gene are SGHVS and FQNEAQ. Trimming took 5 bases from V and 6 from J; bases not matched to a gene: 13.

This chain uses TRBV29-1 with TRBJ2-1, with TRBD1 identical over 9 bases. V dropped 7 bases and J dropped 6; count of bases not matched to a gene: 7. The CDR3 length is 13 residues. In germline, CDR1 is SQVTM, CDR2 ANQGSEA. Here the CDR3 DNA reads TGCAGCGCGACCGGGACAGGGCCCAATGAGCAGTTCTTC. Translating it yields CSATGTGPNEQFF.

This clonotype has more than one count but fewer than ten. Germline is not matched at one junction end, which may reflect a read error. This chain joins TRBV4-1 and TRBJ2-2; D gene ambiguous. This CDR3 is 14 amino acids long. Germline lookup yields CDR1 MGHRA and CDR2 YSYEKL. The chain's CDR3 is CASSQATKTGELFF. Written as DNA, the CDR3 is TGCGCCAGCAGCCAAGCCACGAAAACCGGGGAGCTGTTTTTT.

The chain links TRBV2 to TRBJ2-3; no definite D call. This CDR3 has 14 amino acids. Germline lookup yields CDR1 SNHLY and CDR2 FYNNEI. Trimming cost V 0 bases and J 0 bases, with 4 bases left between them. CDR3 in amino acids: CASSEARSTDTQYF. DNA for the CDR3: TGTGCCAGCAGTGAAGCTAGGAGCACAGATACGCAGTATTTT.

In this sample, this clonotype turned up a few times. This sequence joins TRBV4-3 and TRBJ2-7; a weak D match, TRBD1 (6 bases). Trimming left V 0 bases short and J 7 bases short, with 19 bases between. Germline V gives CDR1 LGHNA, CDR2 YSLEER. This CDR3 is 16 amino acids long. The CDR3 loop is CASSQDPPGATEEQYF. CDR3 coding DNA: TGCGCCAGCAGCCAAGATCCCCCAGGGGCCACTGAAGAGCAGTACTTC.

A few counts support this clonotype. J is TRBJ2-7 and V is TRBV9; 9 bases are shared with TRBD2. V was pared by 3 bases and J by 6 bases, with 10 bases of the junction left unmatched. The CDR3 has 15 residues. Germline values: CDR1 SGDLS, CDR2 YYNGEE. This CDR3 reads CASSGSSSGMSEQYF. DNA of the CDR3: TGTGCCAGCAGCGGCAGCTCTAGCGGGATGAGCGAGCAGTACTTC.

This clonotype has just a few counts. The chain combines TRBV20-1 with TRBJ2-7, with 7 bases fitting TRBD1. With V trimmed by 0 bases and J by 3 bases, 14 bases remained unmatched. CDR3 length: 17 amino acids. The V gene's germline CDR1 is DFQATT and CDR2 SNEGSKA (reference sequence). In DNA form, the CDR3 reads TGCAGTGCTAGAGATAGGGACGGGACAGTAGATTACTACGAGCAGTACTTC. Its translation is CSARDRDGTVDYYEQYF.

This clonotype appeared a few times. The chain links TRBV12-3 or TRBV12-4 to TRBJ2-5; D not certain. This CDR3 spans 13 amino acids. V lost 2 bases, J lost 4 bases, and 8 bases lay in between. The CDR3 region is CASSLFLGETQYF. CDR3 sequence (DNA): TGTGCCAGCAGTTTATTCCTAGGAGAGACCCAGTACTTC.

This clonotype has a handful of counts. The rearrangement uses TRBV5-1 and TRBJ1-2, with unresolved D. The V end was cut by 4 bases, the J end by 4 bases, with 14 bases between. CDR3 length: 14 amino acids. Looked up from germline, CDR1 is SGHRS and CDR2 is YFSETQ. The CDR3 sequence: CASSPQTAGYGYTF. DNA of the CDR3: TGCGCCAGCAGCCCCCAAACGGCAGGCTATGGCTACACCTTC.

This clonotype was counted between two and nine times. Here the CDR3 reads CASRHGAGATYEQYF. In nucleotides, the CDR3 is TGTGCCAGCAGACATGGGGCGGGAGCAACCTACGAGCAGTACTTC. The chain uses TRBV27 and TRBJ2-7; 7 bases map to TRBD2. The junction had 10 bases not matched to a gene; V was cut back by 6 bases and J by 2 bases. Germline V CDR1 and CDR2: MNHEY, SMNVEV (reference sequence). This CDR3 spans 15 amino acids.

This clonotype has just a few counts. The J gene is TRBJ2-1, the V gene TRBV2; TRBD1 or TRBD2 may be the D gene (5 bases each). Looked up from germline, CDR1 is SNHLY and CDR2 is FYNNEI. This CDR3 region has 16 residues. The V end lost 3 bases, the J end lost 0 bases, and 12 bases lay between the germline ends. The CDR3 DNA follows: TGTGCCAGCAGTGAGAGGGGAGATATCTCCTACAATGAGCAGTTCTTC. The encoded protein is CASSERGDISYNEQFF.

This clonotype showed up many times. CDR3 in DNA: TGTGCCACCAGTGATCAGTCGGGACTAGCGGGAGTGGGCAATGAGCAGTTCTTC. It codes for CATSDQSGLAGVGNEQFF. J is TRBJ2-1 and V is TRBV24-1, with 14 bases matching TRBD2. Germline V gene sequence: CDR1 KGHDR, CDR2 SFDVKD. Germline trimming cut 3 bases from V and 6 bases from J; bases unmatched to any gene: 9. The CDR3 loop spans 18 amino acids.

The CDR3 spells CASSFRAVGYEQYF. Written as DNA, the CDR3 is TGTGCCAGCAGTTTTCGGGCAGTAGGCTACGAGCAGTACTTC. This chain connects TRBV12-3 or TRBV12-4 to TRBJ2-7; D unclear. V was cut by 3 bases and J by 3 bases, with 12 bases left in between. This CDR3 is 14 amino acids long.